These 12 T cell receptor beta chains were sequenced from one sample in a study of CD8+CD57+ T cells in acquired aplastic anemia. According to the study, genomic DNA was the template for TCR beta VDJ and CDR3 profiling. TCRdb called the reads again in MiXCR, with one record for every CDR3 protein. The repertoire holds 400,000 to 500,000 distinct CDR3 sequences, with about two thirds as singletons. Sequences were obtained from sorted CD4+, CD8+, or CD8+CD57+ T cells (not recorded which) from PBMCs. Receptor source: a human donor in good health, serving as a control.

The rearrangement links TRBV25-1 to TRBJ2-5; D call uncertain. This CDR3 contains 11 residues. V was pared by 3 bases and J by 7 bases, with 6 bases between. Germline CDR1 is MGHDK and CDR2 is SYGVNS. Here the CDR3 reads CASSESWTQYF. CDR3 bases: TGTGCCAGCAGTGAGTCCTGGACCCAGTACTTC.

The V and J genes are TRBV7-2 and TRBJ1-4; D call uncertain. Germline CDR1 and CDR2: SGHTA and FQGNSA. The CDR3 extends over 14 amino acids. The V gene lost 7 bases and the J gene lost 9 bases, with 18 bases spanning the gap. CDR3 nucleotides: TGTGCCAGCACCCTCGGAGGGTCTAAGCAAAAACTGTTTTTT. The encoded protein is CASTLGGSKQKLFF.

The rearrangement joins TRBV11-3 to TRBJ1-6; 8 bases fit TRBD1. V trimming: 4 bases; J trimming: 11 bases; junction bases outside the gene matches: 7. Germline V gene data show CDR1 as SGHNT and CDR2 as YENEEA. This CDR3 contains 14 residues. The CDR3 sequence: CASSWTGLDPPLHF. Here the CDR3 DNA reads TGTGCCAGCAGCTGGACAGGGCTCGATCCACCCCTCCACTTT.

This clonotype was counted once. The chain is built from TRBV6-4 and TRBJ1-1; D unresolved. CDR1 is MRHNA, CDR2 SNTAGT, per germline. The CDR3 is made up of 15 amino acids. V shed 8 bases and J shed 1 base, with 17 bases lying between them. The CDR3 region has the DNA TGTGCCAGCCAAGAATCTAAGCAGGCGAACACTGAAGCTTTCTTT. It encodes CASQESKQANTEAFF.

This clonotype has a count of ten or more. V and J are TRBV7-2 and TRBJ2-5, with D unclear. The CDR3 extends over 15 amino acids. Trimming removed 0 bases from V and 5 bases from J, with 13 bases in between. Germline CDR1 reads SGHTA; CDR2 reads FQGNSA. CDR3 DNA: TGTGCCAGCAGCTTAGCGGTCTGGCCTGCGGAGACCCAGTACTTC. It yields the protein CASSLAVWPAETQYF.

The chain carries TRBV5-1 and TRBJ1-1, with 8 bases aligning to TRBD1. This CDR3 is 11 amino acids long. The V gene's germline CDR1 is SGHRS and CDR2 YFSETQ. V gave up 3 bases and J gave up 14 bases; unmatched junction bases: 6. The CDR3 DNA follows: TGCGCCAGCAGCTACGGACAGGGAGGGTTCTTT. It encodes CASSYGQGGFF.

Notes on this clonotype: A much larger clone lies one base from this, so it may be a read error. The chain recombines TRBV6-1 with TRBJ1-5; D perhaps matches TRBD1 (5 bases). V was cut by 7 bases and J by 5 bases, with 21 bases left in between. CDR3 length equals 16 residues. CDR1 MNHNS and CDR2 SASEGT come from the germline V gene. This CDR3 is CASKQDGGVSDQPQHF. In DNA, the CDR3 is TGTGCCAGCAAACAGGACGGGGGGGTTTCTGATCAGCCCCAGCATTTT.

The V call is TRBV9, the J call TRBJ1-5; D gene unclear. The CDR3 extends over 19 amino acids. V was cut by 7 bases and J by 2 bases, with 28 bases left in between. The germline V gene has CDR1 SGDLS and CDR2 YYNGEE. The CDR3 DNA follows: TGTGCCAGCGGGAAAGGGAGCACAGATACGCAGTATTGCAATCAGCCCCAGCATTTT. Protein: CASGKGSTDTQYCNQPQHF.

The genes are TRBV2 and TRBJ2-2; D tentatively fits TRBD1 or TRBD2 (6 bases each). The V and J ends lost 7 bases and 4 bases respectively, with 16 bases between them. Germline CDR1 SNHLY, CDR2 FYNNEI. The CDR3 extends over 15 amino acids. CDR3 residues: CASMAGGTGTGELFF. The DNA of the CDR3 is TGTGCCAGCATGGCCGGGGGCACGGGCACCGGGGAGCTGTTTTTT.

The rearrangement links TRBV7-9 to TRBJ1-6; a possible D gene is TRBD1 (5 bases). Germline values: CDR1 SEHNR, CDR2 FQNEAQ (reference sequence). The V gene lost 6 bases and the J gene lost 15 bases, with 21 bases spanning the gap. The CDR3 loop spans 14 amino acids. CDR3 sequence (DNA): TGTGCCAGCAGTGAAGGGAGGGACGGCTGGCACCTCCACTTT. Protein sequence: CASSEGRDGWHLHF.

As to this clonotype: One junction end disagrees with the germline gene, perhaps due to a read error. The chain combines TRBV5-1 with TRBJ2-7, with D hard to call. Germline lookup yields CDR1 SGHRS and CDR2 YFSETQ. This CDR3 is 13 amino acids long. The CDR3 DNA reads TGTGCCAGCAGCTTGGCCAGAGTGTACTCGCAGTACTTC. Translation: CASSLARVYSQYF.

This chain uses TRBV7-3 with TRBJ1-2; perhaps TRBD1 as D (6 bases). Germline CDR1 and CDR2: SGHTA and FQGTGA. The germline V and J ends were trimmed by 4 bases and 5 bases, with 20 bases remaining between them. There are 16 residues in the CDR3. CDR3 sequence: CASSSPFRTGAYGYTF. CDR3 coding DNA: TGTGCCAGCAGCTCGCCTTTCCGTACGGGGGCTTATGGCTACACCTTC.